A single sample gave rise to the 8 T cell receptor beta chains below, sequenced in a study of long-term antiretroviral therapy in people with HIV. Version v3.0 of the immunoSEQ assay ran at survey level. Sequencing used immunoSEQ multiplex PCR; TCRdb keeps in-frame clones, though not all of them. The profile shows tens of thousands of clones, 95% to 98% of them singletons. Specimen: unsorted PBMCs, collected 6.9 years after starting antiretroviral therapy. The origin of the receptors is a young man with HIV.

The J gene is TRBJ2-1, the V gene TRBV10-3, with D perhaps TRBD1 or TRBD2 (5 bases each). V lost 7 bases and J 7 bases, leaving 17 bases between the germline ends. CDR1 is ENHRY and CDR2 is SYGVKD in the germline V gene. This CDR3 comprises 14 residues. DNA for the CDR3: TGTGCCATCACCTCAGGTGCGAGGGGAAATGAGCAGTTCTTC. Protein: CAITSGARGNEQFF.

The chain carries TRBV7-8 and TRBJ2-7, with TRBD1 matching 9 bases. The V segment lost 2 bases and the J segment 4 bases; nucleotides outside the gene matches: 6. The CDR3 totals 15 residues. The germline V gene has CDR1 SGHVS and CDR2 FQNEAQ. DNA for the CDR3: TGTGCCAGCAGCTTACTTGGACAGGGGATTTACGAGCAGTACTTC. Translation gives CASSLLGQGIYEQYF.

The chain employs TRBV11-2 and TRBJ2-7, with 13 bases identical to TRBD2. Trimming cost V 3 bases and J 6 bases; bases outside gene matches: 8. Per the germline V gene, CDR1 is SGHAT and CDR2 is FQNNGV. The CDR3 is 16 amino acids. The CDR3 DNA is TGTGCCAGCAGCTTGGGGACTAGCGGGGAGGGGGTCGAGCAGTACTTC. This sequence encodes CASSLGTSGEGVEQYF. Looking up the rest from reference TRBV11-2 and TRBJ2-7 gives the full variable domain: EAGVAQSPRYKIIEKRQSVAFWCNPISGHATLYWYQQILGQGPKLLIQFQNNGVVDDSQLPKDRFSAERLKGVDSTLKIQPAKLEDSAVYLCASSLGTSGEGVEQYFGPGTRLTVT.

The rearrangement joins TRBV5-5 to TRBJ1-5, with 10 positions matching TRBD1. The CDR3 covers 15 residues. The V gene end was trimmed by 0 bases and the J gene end by 6 bases; junction bases not matched to a gene: 3. Germline V CDR1 and CDR2: SGHKS, YYEKEE (reference sequence). This CDR3 reads CASSLGGQGRQPQHF. CDR3 nucleotide sequence: TGTGCCAGCAGCTTGGGGGGACAGGGGCGTCAGCCCCAGCATTTT.

The CDR3 DNA is TGTGCCTGGAGTCACGGACAGGGTGTCCTGATCACTGAAGCTTTCTTT. This translates into CAWSHGQGVLITEAFF. The chain recombines TRBV30 with TRBJ1-1; 8 positions match TRBD1. Germline loops: CDR1 GTSNPN, CDR2 SVGIG (reference sequence). The CDR3 contains 16 residues. Losses at the gene ends were 2 bases for V and 4 bases for J; bases not matched to a gene: 12.

The CDR3 bases are TGTGCCAGCAGGCTCGACAGGGGGGAGACCCAGTACTTC. Its translation is CASRLDRGETQYF. The rearrangement uses TRBV6-6 and TRBJ2-5, with 9 positions matching TRBD1. This CDR3 has 13 residues. Per the germline V gene, CDR1 is MNHNY and CDR2 is SVGAGI (reference sequence). V was pared by 6 bases and J by 5 bases, with 4 bases of the junction left unmatched.

The genes are TRBV29-1 and TRBJ1-4, with 9 nucleotides matching TRBD1. Germline assignment: CDR1 SQVTM and CDR2 ANQGSEA. J gave up 6 bases and V 7 bases, and 6 bases lay outside the gene matches. CDR3 length equals 13 residues. CDR3 bases: TGCAGCGCTCGGACAGGGGTAGATGAAAAACTGTTTTTT. This translates into CSARTGVDEKLFF.

The V and J genes are TRBV9 and TRBJ1-1; 7 nucleotides line up with TRBD1. The CDR3 covers 13 residues. Germline CDR1 reads SGDLS; CDR2 reads YYNGEE. With V trimmed by 2 bases and J by 5 bases, 3 bases remained unmatched. The CDR3 coding sequence is TGTGCCAGCAGCGTGACAGGGATGACTGAAGCTTTCTTT. As protein: CASSVTGMTEAFF.